This is a list of T cell receptor beta chains from one sample in a study of control samples from healthy donors and cancer patients. Sequenced by immunoSEQ multiplex PCR; TCRdb stores in-frame clones only, minus some. The table has approximately 86,000 clones, more than 75% seen once. What was sequenced was blood. These receptors were obtained from a man younger than 40 in good health. CDR3s include the opening cysteine and the closing phenylalanine or tryptophan.

v_gene	j_gene	CDR3aa
TRBV5-1	TRBJ1-1	CASSLAGLPENTEAFF
TRBV30	TRBJ2-4	CAWSARTVKNIQYF
TRBV3-1/TRBV3-2	TRBJ2-1	CASSHVPGQGSGPYNEQFF
TRBV2	TRBJ2-1	CASSPLAGEVNEQFF
TRBV10-2	TRBJ2-3	CASSVGRADTQYF
TRBV18	TRBJ2-5	CASSPPTSQETQYF
TRBV30	TRBJ2-1	CAWSLERQGNEQFF
TRBV12-5	TRBJ1-2	CASGSGQGRNYGYTF
TRBV12-3/TRBV12-4	TRBJ1-4	CASSLGREKLFF
TRBV4-1	TRBJ1-2	CASSQDYSPNYGYTF
TRBV6-5	TRBJ2-5	CASSFELSGTAETQYF
TRBV24-1	TRBJ2-1	CATSDFQGGQDNEQFF
TRBV3-1/TRBV3-2	TRBJ2-2	CASSQIAGVSTGELFF
TRBV7-9	TRBJ1-2	CASSLDRANYGYTF
TRBV6-5	TRBJ1-1	CASSPADRGGTEAFF
TRBV5-6	TRBJ1-5	CASSLGIRDNQPQHF
TRBV2	TRBJ1-1	CASSNRQGSVFF
TRBV6-2/TRBV6-3	TRBJ1-1	CASSRATDRGTEAFF
TRBV28	TRBJ2-1	CASSLSNNEQFF
TRBV3-1/TRBV3-2	TRBJ1-6	CASSHPGQGNSPLHF
TRBV24-1	TRBJ2-5	CATSDLYKETQYF
TRBV4-1	TRBJ2-1	CASSQDLTSTLGQFF
TRBV12-5	TRBJ1-1	CASGLPPAGIFTEAFF
TRBV7-2	TRBJ2-3	CASSFTGTGTDTQYF